A selection of T cell receptor beta chains follows, all from one sample in a study of identical twins. MiXCR was run by TCRdb on the 5' RACE reads, yielding one entry per CDR3 protein. The table has 600,000 to 850,000 distinct CDR3 sequences, 18% seen once; the top ten hold around 13%. These data also formed part of another study, on T cells expressing NK-cell markers.

The material sequenced was PBMCs. The receptors were gathered from a woman under 30 in good health. CDR3s include the opening cysteine and the closing phenylalanine or tryptophan. D genes are given only for firm matches. Clone size is given for some rows only: seen once, a few or many times, or a class if the clone is expanded.

TRBJ2-1 TRBD2 TRBV5-1 many CASSLVAGSYNEQFF TGTGCCAGCAGTTTAGTAGCGGGGAGTTACAATGAGCAGTTCTTC
TRBJ1-1 . TRBV25-1 . CATITGSGTEAFF TGTGCCACCATCACAGGGTCGGGCACTGAAGCTTTCTTT
TRBJ1-4 TRBD1 TRBV7-9 few CASSFAGTGGEKLFF TGTGCCAGCAGCTTCGCCGGGACAGGGGGTGAAAAACTGTTTTTT
TRBJ2-1 . TRBV7-2 few CASSLIPGYNEQFF TGTGCCAGCAGCTTAATACCCGGGTACAATGAGCAGTTCTTC
TRBJ2-7 . TRBV12-3/TRBV12-4 few CASSFAGSISYEQYF TGTGCCAGCAGTTTTGCGGGGAGCATCTCATACGAGCAGTACTTC
TRBJ2-5 . TRBV10-1 . CASQGDLGETQYF TGCGCCAGTCAGGGTGACTTAGGCGAGACCCAGTACTTC
TRBJ2-1 TRBD2 TRBV6-1 . CASSLSGSRNNEQFF TGTGCCAGCAGTCTGAGCGGGAGCAGGAACAATGAGCAGTTCTTC
TRBJ2-5 TRBD1 TRBV7-2 . CASSLAPLYRGRTQETQYF TGTGCCAGCAGCTTAGCTCCCCTTTACAGGGGGCGCACCCAAGAGACCCAGTACTTC
TRBJ2-1 . TRBV6-5 . CASSYSFGNRPTYNEQFF TGTGCCAGCAGTTACTCGTTCGGGAATAGACCGACCTACAATGAGCAGTTCTTC
TRBJ2-7 . TRBV12-3/TRBV12-4 . CASSSGPSSYEQYF TGTGCCAGCAGCTCCGGGCCCTCATCCTACGAGCAGTACTTC
TRBJ2-1 . TRBV5-1 . CASSLATATYNEQFF TGCGCCAGCAGCTTGGCGACAGCGACCTACAATGAGCAGTTCTTC
TRBJ2-3 . TRBV13 few CASSLGVTPFKQDTQYF TGTGCCAGCAGCTTAGGTGTGACCCCCTTCAAGCAAGATACGCAGTATTTT
TRBJ2-4 TRBD2 TRBV7-9 few CASSLSGSSPKNIQYF TGTGCCAGCAGCTTGAGCGGGAGTTCTCCCAAAAACATTCAGTACTTC
TRBJ2-1 . TRBV10-3 . CAISERQVSALYNEQFF TGTGCCATCAGTGAGAGGCAGGTTAGCGCACTTTACAATGAGCAGTTCTTC
TRBJ2-7 TRBD2 TRBV20-1 . CSASTLAGPGEQYF TGCAGTGCTAGTACACTAGCGGGACCGGGGGAGCAGTACTTC
TRBJ2-7 TRBD1 TRBV20-1 . CSGETGSAYEQYF TGCAGTGGAGAGACAGGGTCAGCCTACGAGCAGTACTTC
TRBJ2-7 TRBD1 TRBV5-1 . CASSSIGGGSYEQYF TGCGCCAGCAGCTCTATAGGGGGCGGCTCCTACGAGCAGTACTTC
TRBJ2-5 . TRBV6-1 few CASSVSAGIETQYF TGTGCCAGCAGTGTCAGCGCGGGCATTGAGACCCAGTACTTC
TRBJ2-7 TRBD1 TRBV20-1 . CSATGTGGYEQYF TGCAGTGCTACCGGGACAGGGGGCTACGAGCAGTACTTC
TRBJ1-2 . TRBV29-1 few CSAGPQGPLYGYTF TGCAGCGCGGGTCCTCAGGGCCCGCTCTATGGCTACACCTTC
TRBJ1-1 . TRBV3-1 . CASSQDIEPNTEAFF TGTGCCAGCAGCCAAGATATAGAACCAAACACTGAAGCTTTCTTT
TRBJ2-5 TRBD1 TRBV12-3/TRBV12-4 few CASSIMGQGARETQYF TGTGCCAGCAGTATTATGGGACAGGGGGCGCGAGAGACCCAGTACTTC
TRBJ2-3 . TRBV12-3/TRBV12-4 few CASSYGGLTGRKDTQYF TGTGCCAGCAGTTATGGTGGCTTAACCGGGCGAAAGGATACGCAGTATTTT
TRBJ1-5 . TRBV20-1 . CSARGTNQPQHF TGCAGTGCTAGAGGGACCAATCAGCCCCAGCATTTT
TRBJ2-7 . TRBV5-6 few CASSDRYAYEQYF TGTGCCAGCAGCGACCGGTACGCCTACGAGCAGTACTTC
TRBJ2-1 TRBD2 TRBV7-9 . CASGFSGREYNEQFF TGTGCCAGCGGTTTTAGCGGGAGAGAATACAATGAGCAGTTCTTC
TRBJ2-3 TRBD1 TRBV20-1 . CSAGQGDGTDTQYF TGCAGTGCAGGACAGGGGGATGGCACAGATACGCAGTATTTT
TRBJ1-1 TRBD1 TRBV5-1 few CASSGGTGGAGTEAFF TGCGCCAGCAGCGGTGGGACAGGGGGCGCGGGCACTGAAGCTTTCTTT
TRBJ2-5 . TRBV2 . CASSGQSRETQYF TGTGCCAGTTCGGGACAATCGAGGGAGACCCAGTACTTC
TRBJ1-6 . TRBV14 once CASSQNARGTPLHF TGTGCCAGCAGCCAAAACGCCCGAGGGACACCCCTCCACTTT
TRBJ2-7 TRBD2 TRBV27 few CASKKAAAGVYEQYF TGTGCCAGCAAGAAGGCGGCAGCGGGAGTGTACGAGCAGTACTTC
TRBJ1-2 . TRBV20-1 few CSASDTLKSGSNYGYTF TGCAGTGCTAGTGACACCTTAAAATCCGGGAGCAACTATGGCTACACCTTC
TRBJ2-2 . TRBV5-1 many CASSLGFTGELFF TGTGCCAGCAGCTTGGGATTCACCGGGGAGCTGTTTTTT
TRBJ1-2 . TRBV5-6 many CASTVGVLGHGYTF TGTGCCAGCACCGTGGGAGTACTGGGCCATGGCTACACCTTC
TRBJ1-2 . TRBV7-9 . CASSRRTGAGSYTF TGTGCCAGCAGCAGAAGGACTGGAGCGGGTAGCTACACCTTC
TRBJ2-2 TRBD1 TRBV9 many CASSLRGPGTGELFF TGTGCCAGCAGTCTAAGGGGGCCGGGGACCGGGGAGCTGTTTTTT
TRBJ2-2 TRBD2 TRBV5-1 . CASSLSLAGNTGELFF TGCGCCAGCAGCTTGAGCCTAGCGGGAAACACCGGGGAGCTGTTTTTT
TRBJ2-5 . TRBV27 . CASRQGRQETQYF TGTGCCAGCAGACAGGGCCGGCAAGAGACCCAGTACTTC
TRBJ2-7 . TRBV5-4 . CASSLDRTDYEQYF TGTGCCAGCAGCTTGGACCGGACAGACTACGAGCAGTACTTC
TRBJ2-2 . TRBV20-1 few CSARERDTGELFF TGCAGTGCTAGAGAGAGGGACACCGGGGAGCTGTTTTTT
TRBJ1-1 . TRBV20-1 many CSARDSQDWNTEAFF TGCAGTGCTAGAGATTCGCAGGATTGGAACACTGAAGCTTTCTTT
TRBJ2-3 . TRBV29-1 few CSVDRAATDTQYF TGCAGCGTTGACCGGGCGGCTACAGATACGCAGTATTTT
TRBJ1-3 . TRBV6-1 . CASSMASGNTIYF TGTGCCAGCTCAATGGCCTCTGGAAACACCATATATTTT
TRBJ1-5 . TRBV7-9 few CASSLGTKSNQPQHF TGTGCCAGCAGCTTAGGGACAAAAAGCAATCAGCCCCAGCATTTT
TRBJ2-3 . TRBV27 . CASSQPPLGTDTQYF TGTGCCAGCAGTCAGCCTCCCTTGGGGACAGATACGCAGTATTTT
TRBJ1-1 . TRBV7-1 . CASSSSGTTNTEAFF TGTGCCAGCAGCTCTTCAGGGACCACGAACACTGAAGCTTTCTTT
TRBJ2-1 TRBD2 TRBV2 . CASRDLGSGRGNEQFF TGTGCCAGCAGAGACTTAGGTAGCGGGAGGGGTAATGAGCAGTTCTTC
TRBJ2-1 TRBD2 TRBV7-2 many CASRRGGTVNEQFF TGTGCCAGCAGGCGGGGGGGAACGGTCAATGAGCAGTTCTTC
TRBJ2-1 . TRBV3-1 few CASSPQALFYNEQFF TGTGCCAGCAGCCCTCAGGCTCTCTTCTACAATGAGCAGTTCTTC
TRBJ2-2 . TRBV6-1 . CASTRTADTGELFF TGTGCCAGCACGCGGACAGCCGACACCGGGGAGCTGTTTTTT
TRBJ2-3 TRBD2 TRBV4-1 . CASSQGLAGDTDTQYF TGCGCCAGCAGCCAAGGGCTAGCGGGAGACACAGATACGCAGTATTTT
TRBJ2-3 . TRBV6-5 many CASSYLRDGPTDTQYF TGTGCCAGCAGTTACCTTCGGGACGGCCCCACAGATACGCAGTATTTT
TRBJ1-5 . TRBV11-2 . CASSLFGGNQPQHF TGTGCCAGCAGCTTATTCGGGGGAAATCAGCCCCAGCATTTT
TRBJ2-3 . TRBV3-1 . CASSHYPPTDTQYF TGTGCCAGCAGCCACTACCCCCCCACAGATACGCAGTATTTT
TRBJ2-2 . TRBV20-1 many CSAGVNTGELFF TGCAGTGCCGGGGTAAACACCGGGGAGCTGTTTTTT